These T cell receptor beta chains were read from a single sample in a study of blood T cell repertoires in COVID-19. Sequencing used immunoSEQ multiplex PCR; TCRdb keeps in-frame clones, though not all of them. The sample has about 280,000 clones, roughly 86% seen once. Sequenced sample: peripheral blood. These receptors were taken from a man younger than 30 with active or convalescent COVID-19. Both conserved end residues are part of each CDR3. A D gene is named only where the DNA matches it firmly. Clone size is not always given. Where it is, it says once, few, many or a class for expanded clones.

15	TRBV7-9	TRBJ2-1	.	.	CASSFLSSTYNEQFF	TGTGCCAGCAGCTTTCTTAGTTCCACCTACAATGAGCAGTTCTTC
16	TRBV6-2/TRBV6-3	TRBJ2-7	TRBD1	.	CASSPGRDRVLHEQYF	TGTGCCAGCAGCCCTGGGCGGGACAGGGTTCTGCACGAGCAGTACTTC
19	TRBV14	TRBJ1-2	TRBD1	.	CASSQGPAGTGGFDYGYTF	TGTGCCAGCAGCCAAGGTCCCGCCGGGACAGGGGGCTTTGACTATGGCTACACCTTC
17	TRBV10-1	TRBJ2-5	TRBD2	.	CASSEGTSGAYQETQYF	TGCGCCAGCAGTGAGGGGACCAGCGGGGCGTACCAAGAGACCCAGTACTTC
13	TRBV6-5	TRBJ2-5	TRBD1	.	CASRTGDQETQYF	TGTGCCAGCAGGACAGGGGATCAAGAGACCCAGTACTTC
15	TRBV5-1	TRBJ2-1	TRBD2	.	CASSLASGTYNEQFF	TGCGCCAGCAGCTTGGCTAGCGGTACTTACAATGAGCAGTTCTTC
13	TRBV4-1	TRBJ1-2	.	few	CASSQGRDYGYTF	TGCGCCAGCAGCCAAGGCAGGGACTATGGCTACACCTTC
12	TRBV13	TRBJ1-1	.	few	CASSQGQREAFF	TGTGCCAGCAGCCAAGGACAGCGTGAAGCTTTCTTT
14	TRBV10-3	TRBJ1-1	.	.	CAIRAHGGPNEAFF	TGTGCCATCAGGGCACATGGGGGCCCGAATGAAGCTTTCTTT
14	TRBV18	TRBJ2-5	TRBD2	.	CASSSSGDQETQYF	TGTGCCAGCTCCAGTAGCGGGGACCAAGAGACCCAGTACTTC
13	TRBV12-3/TRBV12-4	TRBJ1-6	.	.	CASRRQTNSPLHF	TGTGCCAGCAGGAGACAGACAAATTCACCCCTCCACTTT
14	TRBV11-2	TRBJ1-1	.	.	CASSLVVRRLGAFF	TGTGCCAGCAGCTTAGTGGTCCGACGACTTGGGGCTTTCTTT